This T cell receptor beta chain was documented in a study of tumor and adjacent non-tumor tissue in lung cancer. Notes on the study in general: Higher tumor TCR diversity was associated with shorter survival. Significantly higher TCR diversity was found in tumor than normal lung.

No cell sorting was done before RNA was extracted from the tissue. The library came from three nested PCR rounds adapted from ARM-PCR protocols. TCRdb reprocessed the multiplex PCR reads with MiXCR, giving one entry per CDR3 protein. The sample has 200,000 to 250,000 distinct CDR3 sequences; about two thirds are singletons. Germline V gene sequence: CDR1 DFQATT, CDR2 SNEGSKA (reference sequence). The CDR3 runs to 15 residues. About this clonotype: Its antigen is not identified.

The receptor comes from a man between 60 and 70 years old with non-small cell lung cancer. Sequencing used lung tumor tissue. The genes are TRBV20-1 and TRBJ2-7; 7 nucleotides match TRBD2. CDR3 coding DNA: TGCAGGGCAAGCCCCCGTGGGGAGGGCCTTTACGAGCAGTACTTC. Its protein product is CRASPRGEGLYEQYF.